A single sample gave rise to the 5 T cell receptor beta chains below, sequenced in a study of response to subunit inactivated influenza vaccine. TCRdb analysed the RT-PCR reads with MiXCR anew, one entry per CDR3 protein. The sample has 500,000 to 600,000 distinct CDR3 sequences; about 7.6% are singletons. The input for sequencing was PBMCs from blood, taken roughly 24 months after vaccination. Receptors originate from a man between 50 and 69 years old who received an inactivated influenza vaccine.

The chain uses TRBV20-1 and TRBJ2-1; TRBD2 agrees at 14 bases. Germline values: CDR1 DFQATT, CDR2 SNEGSKA (reference sequence). V gave up 4 bases and J gave up 0 bases; unmatched junction bases: 5. This CDR3 spans 17 amino acids. In DNA form, the CDR3 reads TGCAGTGCTATAGGACTAGCGGGAGGCAGCTCCTACAATGAGCAGTTCTTC. It yields the protein CSAIGLAGGSSYNEQFF.

This clonotype was observed a handful of times. The chain is built from TRBV11-2 and TRBJ2-7, with D hard to call. Germline V gene data show CDR1 as SGHAT and CDR2 as FQNNGV. Trimming pared 0 bases from V and 5 bases from J, leaving 14 bases between. The CDR3 consists of 15 residues. CDR3 bases: TGTGCCAGCAGCTTAGATTACGGAGCTGGAAACGAGCAGTACTTC. It encodes CASSLDYGAGNEQYF.

This chain uses TRBV11-1 with TRBJ2-3, with 9 nucleotides matching TRBD2. Per the germline V gene, CDR1 is SGHAT and CDR2 is FQDESV (reference sequence). The trim removed 0 bases at V and 0 bases at J, leaving 7 bases unmatched. The CDR3 totals 18 residues. CDR3 DNA: TGTGCCAGCAGCTTAGCGAGTAGCGGGGGCCCAAGCACAGATACGCAGTATTTT. Encoded protein: CASSLASSGGPSTDTQYF.

The chain couples TRBV12-3 or TRBV12-4 to TRBJ1-2, with unresolved D. This CDR3 contains 15 residues. Trimming cost V 5 bases and J 3 bases, with 16 bases left between them. CDR3 coding DNA: TGTGCCAGCAGTCCCCCCTCGGGGATGGACTATGGCTACACCTTC. Encoded protein: CASSPPSGMDYGYTF.

This clonotype was observed a handful of times. The chain is built from TRBV19 and TRBJ1-1, with 8 bases aligning to TRBD1. The CDR3 extends over 15 amino acids. J gave up 4 bases and V 2 bases, and 6 bases lay outside the gene matches. The germline CDR1 and CDR2 sequences are LNHDA and SQIVND (reference sequence). This CDR3 reads CASSIMPGQVTEAFF. The CDR3 coding sequence is TGTGCCAGTAGTATAATGCCGGGACAGGTCACTGAAGCTTTCTTT.